This passage covers 15 T cell receptor beta chains from one sample sequenced in a study of cytomegalovirus exposure and HLA in healthy donors. Primers for the PCR totalled 60 Vbeta and 13 Jbeta. Data came from immunoSEQ multiplex PCR; TCRdb stores just in-frame clones and leaves some out. This sample has roughly 110,000 clones; 65% to 85% occur once, and the top ten carry 2.5% to 3%. The sequenced sample consisted of PBMCs. The receptors were sampled from a male donor in good health and CMV-seropositive.

CDR3 sequence: CASSVEPDTQYF. The DNA of the CDR3 is TGTGCCAGCAGCGTAGAGCCAGATACGCAGTATTTT. The V call is TRBV9, the J call TRBJ2-3; D not certain. Germline V gene data show CDR1 as SGDLS and CDR2 as YYNGEE. The CDR3 sequence is 12 residues long. Trimming stripped 0 bases from V and 4 bases from J, with 3 bases between.

The CDR3 DNA reads as TGTGCCAGCAGTGAAGGTTCTTACGAGCAGTACTTC. Translation gives CASSEGSYEQYF. The V call is TRBV6-1, the J call TRBJ2-7; D ambiguous. Germline CDR1 reads MNHNS; CDR2 reads SASEGT. V lost 1 base, J lost 4 bases, and 5 bases lay in between. The CDR3 is made up of 12 amino acids.

This clone occurred a few times. The J gene is TRBJ2-7, the V gene TRBV5-1; 7 bases map to TRBD1. CDR3 length: 16 residues. Germline trimming cut 3 bases from V and 1 base from J; bases unmatched to any gene: 10. Germline V lookup: CDR1 SGHRS, CDR2 YFSETQ. In DNA, the CDR3 is TGCGCCAGCAGCTACTATCCGGGACAGCTATCCTACGAGCAGTACTTC. This translates into CASSYYPGQLSYEQYF.

This chain links TRBV19 with TRBJ2-7; D not resolved. Germline loops: CDR1 LNHDA, CDR2 SQIVND (reference sequence). The CDR3 covers 11 residues. V was clipped by 9 bases and J by 9 bases, with 15 bases between them. The DNA of the CDR3 is TGTGCCAGGAGGATCCATTCGGTGCAGTACTTC. Residues: CARRIHSVQYF.

The J gene is TRBJ2-7, the V gene TRBV19; TRBD1 matches at 7 bases. Germline assignment: CDR1 LNHDA and CDR2 SQIVND (reference sequence). V lost 4 bases and J lost 2; bases outside the gene matches: 11. The CDR3 has 16 residues. In nucleotides, the CDR3 is TGTGCCAGTAGTAGGGGACAGCCAGGGGTTACCTACGAGCAGTACTTC. It translates to CASSRGQPGVTYEQYF.

J is TRBJ2-3 and V is TRBV6-5; D remains ambiguous. Germline V gene lookup returns CDR1 MNHEY and CDR2 SVGAGI. V gave up 10 bases and J gave up 2 bases, with 10 bases separating them. The CDR3 contains 12 residues. The CDR3 here is CATHSNTDTQYF. The CDR3 nucleotides read TGTGCCACCCACAGTAACACAGATACGCAGTATTTT.

This clone was detected only a few times. The genes are TRBV18 and TRBJ2-7, with 11 bases fitting TRBD1. The germline V gene encodes CDR1 KGHSH and CDR2 LQKENI. The CDR3 has 14 residues. V was pared by 6 bases and J by 7 bases, with 8 bases of the junction left unmatched. The CDR3 DNA follows: TGTGCCAGCTCCGGCGGACAGGGGGCCGAAGAGCAGTACTTC. This codes for CASSGGQGAEEQYF.

The chain uses TRBV9 and TRBJ2-7; 7 positions match TRBD1. CDR3 size: 14 residues. V lost 2 bases to trimming and J lost 2 bases; unmatched junction nucleotides: 4. Germline V CDR1 and CDR2: SGDLS, YYNGEE. Written as DNA, the CDR3 is TGTGCCAGCAGCGTGACCGGGACAGCCTACGAGCAGTACTTC. Its translation: CASSVTGTAYEQYF.

This clone has more than one count but fewer than ten. The chain uses TRBV19 and TRBJ1-1; 8 positions agree with TRBD1. This CDR3 has 15 residues. Germline-derived CDR1 and CDR2 are LNHDA and SQIVND (reference sequence). The J segment lost 3 bases and the V segment lost 5 bases, leaving 8 bases of the junction unmatched. Written as DNA, the CDR3 is TGTGCCAGTAGTCCTAACAGGGGGATAGACACTGAAGCTTTCTTT. Translated, it gives CASSPNRGIDTEAFF. The variable domain in full, completed from reference TRBV19 and TRBJ1-1, reads DGGITQSPKYLFRKEGQNVTLSCEQNLNHDAMYWYRQDPGQGLRLIYYSQIVNDFQKGDIAEGYSVSREKKESFPLTVTSAQKNPTAFYLCASSPNRGIDTEAFFGQGTRLTVV.

The rearrangement links TRBV16 to TRBJ1-5, with D maybe TRBD1 (5 bases). Germline V CDR1 and CDR2: KGHSY, FQNENV. Trimming removed 4 bases at V and 5 bases at J, with 15 bases between. The CDR3 covers 15 residues. Here the CDR3 DNA reads TGTGCCAGCAGCCTCCAGTGGGGGGTTTATCAGCCCCAGCATTTT. Protein sequence: CASSLQWGVYQPQHF.

The chain carries TRBV27 and TRBJ2-7; TRBD2 matches at 11 bases. V shed 8 bases and J 2 bases; nucleotides not matched to a gene: 8. This CDR3 has 15 amino acids. Germline lookup yields CDR1 MNHEY and CDR2 SMNVEV (reference sequence). The CDR3 protein is CASRMTSGITYEQYF. CDR3 DNA sequence: TGTGCCAGCCGGATGACTAGCGGGATAACCTACGAGCAGTACTTC.

The chain joins TRBV2 to TRBJ1-2; maybe TRBD1 (5 bases). CDR1 is SNHLY, CDR2 FYNNEI, per germline. The CDR3 is made up of 13 amino acids. Trimming removed 3 bases at V and 6 bases at J, with 11 bases between. CDR3 coding DNA: TGTGCCAGCAGTGATTACAGGTTGGATGGCTACACCTTC. Encoded protein: CASSDYRLDGYTF.

V and J are TRBV5-1 and TRBJ2-7; possibly TRBD1 for D (5 bases). This CDR3 region has 14 residues. CDR1 SGHRS and CDR2 YFSETQ come from the germline V gene. Trimming cost V 0 bases and J 5 bases, with 12 bases left between them. Here the CDR3 DNA reads TGCGCCAGCAGCTTGGGCAGGGCAATCAACGAGCAGTACTTC. This codes for CASSLGRAINEQYF.

This clone was counted between two and nine times. CDR3 nucleotide sequence: TGTGCCAGCAGCGCAAAGGGGGCCGGCAATCAGCCCCAGCATTTT. It codes for CASSAKGAGNQPQHF. V usage is TRBV9 and J usage is TRBJ1-5; 7 nucleotides line up with TRBD1. The CDR3 covers 15 residues. J lost 2 bases, V lost 3 bases, and 5 bases had no gene match. CDR1 is SGDLS, CDR2 YYNGEE, per germline.

The V gene is TRBV19, the J gene TRBJ1-6, with 10 bases lining up with TRBD1. Unmatched junction bases numbered 2, after V lost 11 bases and J lost 7 bases. From germline, CDR1 is LNHDA and CDR2 SQIVND (reference sequence). This CDR3 comprises 12 residues. The CDR3 sequence: CAGGQGNSPLHF. The CDR3 DNA is TGTGCCGGGGGACAGGGGAATTCACCCCTCCACTTT.